What follows describes a single TCR beta chain. Its antigen remains undetermined. Base qualities are missing; no much larger clone stands one base away. These data are taken from a study of shared clonotypes between healthy human individuals (dated by TCRdb to between 2020 and 2021). The study in broad terms: The cohort comprised two women and a few men aged 18 to 49 years. To increase sequencing depth and limit assay-specific biases, different laboratories used diverse techniques to prepare libraries and sequence TCR repertoires. Between about 0.8 and 9.5 billion PBMCs per donor were obtained by leukapheresis. Per donor, three plates each were used for CD4 naive and CD4 memory, two for CD8 naive, and one for CD8 memory. Blood TCR repertoires of roughly 5 healthy adults were deeply sequenced to estimate repertoire size and the extent of clonotype sharing between individuals.

TCR CDR3 regions were amplified from genomic DNA by multiplex PCR using the deep immunoSEQ assay. For each cell subset, the extracted genomic DNA was distributed evenly across all wells of several immunoSEQ 96-well plates, and each plate served as one replicate. For sorted subsets, about 210 ng of genomic DNA, equivalent to 30,000 or so T cell genomes, went into each replicate PCR. Purified libraries were quantified with a Qubit 3.0 fluorometer, sized on a Bioanalyzer 2100, and re-quantified with the KAPA Library Quantification kit. Every immunoSEQ 96-well plate was sequenced on a dedicated single-read 150-cycle Illumina NextSeq 550 flow cell. In the source study's methods: Because the immunoSEQ output held only junctional sequences and lacked quality scores, the filtering could not match the filtering applied to full-length reads. Sequences were annotated with PyIR, a Python wrapper for IgBLAST v1.9, using IMGT germline references to assign V/J genes and CDR3. Reads were filtered out if the reads had weak V/J assignments (E-value above 1e-6), no CDR3, stop codons, out-of-frame junctions, or ambiguous translated residues. V3J clonotypes were defined by identical inferred V gene, J gene, and CDR3 amino acid sequence. To compute the percentage overlap between repertoires, the number of shared unique clonotypes was divided by the size of the smaller repertoire. Repertoire richness was assessed with RTK rarefaction, the Chao1 estimator, and Recon v2.1 estimates of unobserved clonotypes. Generation probabilities were computed with OLGA for all TCRbeta clonotypes obtained by the gDNA method from several donors. TCRdb provides this immuneACCESS table in a form limited to in-frame rearrangements. Some clones are lacking; in checked studies, under half of them reflect an unresolved V gene, and why the rest are absent is not known. V, J and clone size were drawn from that table, and D and trimming were deduced from the DNA. A total of millions of clones appear in this sample, 85% to 95% of them only once. 0.13% of the sample comes from the top ten.

Donors were healthy HIV-negative adults with no recently reported acute infections or vaccinations. Every donor was a Caucasian adult residing in Nashville, Tennessee, USA. CD4+ T cells were enriched through magnetic negative selection, after which naive cells were positively selected on CD45RA and the remaining negative fraction served as the memory subset. Blood was obtained by leukapheresis, after which PBMCs were separated by Ficoll-Histopaque density gradient centrifugation and cryopreserved in liquid nitrogen vapor phase. Analytical flow cytometry was used to check the purity and quantity of each magnetically sorted T cell population. Genomic DNA was isolated from every sorted fraction and measured by UV absorbance on a Nanodrop 2000c. The CDR1 and CDR2 encoded by the germline V gene are SQVTM and ANQGSEA. CDR3 length: 14 amino acids, cysteine to phenylalanine. Kept here is only the CDR3 DNA, which spans 42 bases and is read in frame from base 1. Trimming removed 6 bases from V and 2 bases from J, leaving 15 bases between the germline ends.

What the research found in general, with its limitations: Naive subsets generally had larger estimated clonotype richness than memory subsets. Sampling was limited to blood, and TCR repertoires in tissue likely differ from TCR repertoires in blood. When four donors were compared, the shared fraction of clonotypes was about 5% for naive CD4, around 3.6% for naive CD8, 2% to 2.5% for memory CD4, and less than 0.5% for memory CD8. Compared with non-shared clonotypes, clonotypes shared by all four sorted-subset donors had higher generation probabilities. Pairwise subsampling led to the expectation that sequencing depth would affect the degree of clonotype sharing among donors. The small number of donors limited the genetic and exposure-history diversity represented. Rarefaction of sorted-subset datasets indicated incomplete sequencing despite the large sequencing depth.

The rearranged segments are TRBV29-1 and TRBJ2-3; the D region possibly corresponds to TRBD2 (6 bases align). The source of this sequence is a man aged 18 to 30 in good health. Sequenced input: naive CD4+ T cells sorted from blood. The cell subset or site label, read with the paper, signifies: CD45RA+ positively selected. The CDR3 protein: CSVNKGGPTDTQYF. The nucleotide sequence is given as TGCAGCGTGAATAAGGGAGGACCCACAGATACGCAGTATTTT.